This section outlines one T cell receptor (beta chain) sequence together with its context. What it binds is not known. The CDR3 contains 13 residues. CDR1 and CDR2 from the germline V gene are SGHVS and FQNEAQ. V was pared by 2 bases and J by 7 bases, with 9 bases between. These data are taken from a study of a mutant IDH1 vaccine in newly diagnosed glioma. Noted time point: week 23, last vaccination. A 20-mer mutant IDH1 peptide at 300 ug was injected subcutaneously with topical imiquimod. Profiling relied on immunoSEQ multiplex PCR, and the TCRdb table lists in-frame clones only, not all of them. Of roughly 74,000 clones in the sample, more than 70% were seen once.

The chain links TRBV7-8 to TRBJ1-5; D unclear. Source: PBMCs, taken from a glioma patient whose treatment included an IDH1 peptide vaccine. This sequence originates from a woman aged 45-65 years with glioma. The CDR3 DNA reads TGTGCCAGCAGCTTAAGGAGCGGGCAGCCCCAGCATTTT. Residues: CASSLRSGQPQHF.